The 18 T cell receptor beta chains listed next were all sequenced from one sample in a study of blood T cell repertoires in COVID-19. TCRdb keeps only in-frame clones here, not all; method: immunoSEQ multiplex PCR. The table lists roughly 190,000 clones, over 80% of them singletons, with less than 9.5% in the top ten. The material sequenced was peripheral blood. These TCRs come from an older woman with COVID-19, enrolled during active disease.

CDR3 region: CATSRDVGGVAEAFF. The CDR3 DNA reads as TGTGCCACCAGCAGAGATGTCGGCGGAGTCGCTGAAGCTTTCTTT. The V gene is TRBV15, the J gene TRBJ1-1; unclear D gene. The germline CDR1 and CDR2 sequences are LNHNV and YYDKDF (reference sequence). The CDR3 runs 15 residues. V was clipped by 0 bases and J by 6 bases, with 14 bases between them.

The chain carries TRBV15 and TRBJ1-4; 11 nucleotides agree with TRBD1. Trimming removed 0 bases from V and 7 bases from J; junction bases left unmatched: 4. The CDR3 contains 16 residues. Germline V gene lookup returns CDR1 LNHNV and CDR2 YYDKDF (reference sequence). CDR3 bases: TGTGCCACCAGCAGAGAGTTTGGGACAGGGGGTGAAAAACTGTTTTTT. This sequence encodes CATSREFGTGGEKLFF.

The CDR3 bases are TGTGCCAGTAGTCGAATTAAAGAGGTGGCCGGGGAGCTGTTTTTT. It codes for CASSRIKEVAGELFF. V usage is TRBV19 and J usage is TRBJ2-2; no definite D call. The CDR3 has 15 amino acids. V was shortened by 5 bases and J by 6 bases, with 16 bases between the two germline ends. Germline lookup yields CDR1 LNHDA and CDR2 SQIVND (reference sequence). The variable domain in full, with the rest retrieved from reference TRBV19 and TRBJ2-2, is DGGITQSPKYLFRKEGQNVTLSCEQNLNHDAMYWYRQDPGQGLRLIYYSQIVNDFQKGDIAEGYSVSREKKESFPLTVTSAQKNPTAFYLCASSRIKEVAGELFFGEGSRLTVL.

The rearrangement uses TRBV6-2 or TRBV6-3 and TRBJ2-2, with 7 bases fitting TRBD2. There are 13 residues in the CDR3. The junction had 2 bases not matched to a gene; V was cut back by 3 bases and J by 7 bases. CDR1 is MNHEY and CDR2 is SVGEGT in the germline V gene. The CDR3 coding sequence is TGTGCCAGCAGTTATGGCGGGGGCGGGGAGCTGTTTTTT. Protein product: CASSYGGGGELFF.

This rearrangement joins TRBV7-8 to TRBJ2-1, with TRBD1 as a possible D gene (6 bases). The germline V gene encodes CDR1 SGHVS and CDR2 FQNEAQ. With 4 bases removed from V and 10 bases from J, the gap between germline ends came to 14 bases. The CDR3 covers 13 residues. The CDR3 reads CASSSTGSGEQFF. The CDR3 bases are TGTGCCAGCAGCTCAACAGGGTCAGGAGAGCAGTTCTTC.

The V and J genes are TRBV6-5 and TRBJ2-2; D may be TRBD2 (6 bases). The germline gives CDR1 MNHEY, CDR2 SVGAGI. This CDR3 is 14 amino acids long. V gave up 0 bases and J gave up 4 bases, with 6 bases separating them. Here the CDR3 DNA reads TGTGCCAGCAGTTACTCGGAGGGCACCGGGGAGCTGTTTTTT. Translated, it gives CASSYSEGTGELFF.

The CDR3 loop is CATSRDQAGRQETQYF. For the CDR3, the DNA is TGTGCCACCAGCAGAGACCAAGCGGGAAGGCAAGAGACCCAGTACTTC. This chain connects TRBV15 to TRBJ2-5, with TRBD2 matching 7 bases. The CDR3 sequence is 16 residues long. Germline trimming cut 0 bases from V and 2 bases from J; bases unmatched to any gene: 6. Germline V gene sequence: CDR1 LNHNV, CDR2 YYDKDF (reference sequence).

The chain uses TRBV5-1 and TRBJ1-1, with D perhaps matching TRBD1 (6 bases). The CDR3 runs 13 residues. Between the trimmed V and J ends, which lost 1 base and 4 bases, there was a span of 8 bases. CDR1 is SGHRS and CDR2 is YFSETQ in the germline V gene. The CDR3 spells CASSLTRGTEAFF. The CDR3 coding sequence is TGCGCCAGCAGCTTGACCAGGGGCACTGAAGCTTTCTTT.

This sequence joins TRBV21-1 and TRBJ2-1; the D segment call TRBD1 is taken from the table without a DNA check. TRBV21-1 has pseudogene status. This CDR3 has 15 residues. For the CDR3, the DNA is TGTGCCAGCTTTCCCGGGACAGGGGACTACAATGAGCAGTTCTTC. Its protein product is CASFPGTGDYNEQFF.

The chain links TRBV7-3 to TRBJ2-1; D is undetermined. The germline V and J ends were trimmed by 0 bases and 2 bases, with 8 bases remaining between them. The CDR3 runs to 15 residues. In germline, CDR1 is SGHTA, CDR2 FQGTGA. CDR3 protein: CASSLTNSPYNEQFF. CDR3 nucleotides: TGTGCCAGCAGCTTAACGAACTCACCCTACAATGAGCAGTTCTTC.

V gene TRBV19 combines with J gene TRBJ2-2; TRBD1 agrees at 9 bases. This CDR3 has 16 amino acids. The junction had 9 bases not matched to a gene; V was cut back by 4 bases and J by 6 bases. Germline CDR1 reads LNHDA; CDR2 reads SQIVND (reference sequence). The CDR3, as DNA: TGTGCCAGTAGTACACAGGACAGGGGATCTCCCGGGGAGCTGTTTTTT. It yields the protein CASSTQDRGSPGELFF.

The chain employs TRBV7-3 and TRBJ2-2; 8 nucleotides match TRBD1. Per germline, CDR1 SGHTA and CDR2 FQGTGA. V lost 0 bases, J lost 6 bases, and 3 bases stayed unmatched. The CDR3 contains 15 residues. Here the CDR3 DNA reads TGTGCCAGCAGCTTAACCGCGACAGGGGCCGGGGAGCTGTTTTTT. This codes for CASSLTATGAGELFF.

This clone was detected once. The CDR3 protein is CASSQLAGTPSSYNEQFF. CDR3 sequence (DNA): TGCGCCAGCAGCCAACTAGCGGGGACCCCTAGCTCCTACAATGAGCAGTTCTTC. The rearrangement links TRBV4-3 to TRBJ2-1; 9 bases line up with TRBD2. The germline CDR1 and CDR2 sequences are LGHNA and YSLEER. The CDR3 length is 18 residues. Trimming removed 2 bases from V and 0 bases from J; junction bases left unmatched: 8.

The rearrangement joins TRBV7-2 to TRBJ1-1, with D possibly matching TRBD1 (5 bases). Trimming left V 2 bases short and J 1 base short, with 23 bases between. The CDR3 runs 19 residues. Per germline, CDR1 SGHTA and CDR2 FQGNSA. CDR3 nucleotides: TGTGCCAGCAGCTTAAAGCTGGGGGGGGTGAGCTATGGGAACACTGAAGCTTTCTTT. Protein sequence: CASSLKLGGVSYGNTEAFF.

The V call is TRBV7-3, the J call TRBJ2-5; D gene unclear. The CDR3 is 13 amino acids. The germline gives CDR1 SGHTA, CDR2 FQGTGA. With 3 bases removed from V and 1 base from J, the gap between germline ends came to 6 bases. Here the CDR3 reads CASSLGRQETQYF. The CDR3 DNA is TGTGCCAGCAGCTTGGGCCGCCAAGAGACCCAGTACTTC.

The chain recombines TRBV7-3 with TRBJ1-1; 10 positions agree with TRBD1. Looked up from germline, CDR1 is SGHTA and CDR2 is FQGTGA. The CDR3 extends over 16 amino acids. The V segment lost 0 bases and the J segment 3 bases; nucleotides outside the gene matches: 4. CDR3 loop: CASSLTGGQGYTEAFF. The DNA for the CDR3 is TGTGCCAGCAGCTTAACAGGGGGACAGGGGTACACTGAAGCTTTCTTT.

The rearrangement joins TRBV5-1 to TRBJ2-2, with 10 bases that match TRBD2. This CDR3 has 16 residues. The V and J ends lost 0 bases and 7 bases, in that order; junction bases with no gene match: 6. Germline CDR1 and CDR2: SGHRS and YFSETQ. CDR3 DNA sequence: TGCGCCAGCAGCTTGGAGTTAGCGGGGGGACTCGGGGAGCTGTTTTTT. Protein: CASSLELAGGLGELFF.

The genes are TRBV5-1 and TRBJ1-1; TRBD1 matches at 10 bases. The CDR3 consists of 17 residues. Looked up from germline, CDR1 is SGHRS and CDR2 is YFSETQ. With V trimmed by 4 bases and J by 3 bases, 12 bases remained unmatched. This CDR3 reads CASSLGGQGTGDTEAFF. DNA of the CDR3: TGCGCCAGCAGCCTGGGTGGACAGGGGACAGGGGACACTGAAGCTTTCTTT.